Shown below are 13 T cell receptor beta chains from a single sample sequenced in a study of T cell responses to AZD1222 COVID-19 vaccine. Measured with immunoSEQ multiplex PCR; TCRdb has only the in-frame clones, and not every one. Among some 110,000 clones, over 90% were seen once, and the ten largest hold roughly 5%. The sequenced sample was peripheral blood, obtained on day 0 of AZD1222 vaccination. Receptors were obtained from an adult in good health.

This chain uses TRBV5-1 with TRBJ2-1; 7 nucleotides align to TRBD1. Germline V lookup: CDR1 SGHRS, CDR2 YFSETQ. The V and J ends lost 0 bases and 4 bases, in that order; junction bases with no gene match: 4. The CDR3 runs to 15 residues. CDR3 bases: TGCGCCAGCAGCTTGGCCTGGGACAGTTACAATGAGCAGTTCTTC. Residues: CASSLAWDSYNEQFF.

The chain uses TRBV27 and TRBJ1-1; tentative D call: TRBD1 (6 bases). Trimming removed 3 bases at V and 4 bases at J, with 18 bases between. CDR1 MNHEY and CDR2 SMNVEV come from the germline V gene (reference sequence). The CDR3 spans 16 residues. The CDR3 DNA sequence: TGTGCCAGCAGTTTGGTCCGGGGGGGCTTGAGCACTGAAGCTTTCTTT. This encodes CASSLVRGGLSTEAFF.

The V and J genes are TRBV29-1 and TRBJ1-1; D gene unclear. The V end was cut by 1 base, the J end by 1 base, with 10 bases between. Germline V CDR1 and CDR2: SQVTM, ANQGSEA. The CDR3 extends over 14 amino acids. CDR3 bases: TGCAGCGTTGAAGGAGTCGGGGAGAACACTGAAGCTTTCTTT. This codes for CSVEGVGENTEAFF. Based on the CDR3 plus reference TRBV29-1 and TRBJ1-1, the full variable domain is SAVISQKPSRDICQRGTSLTIQCQVDSQVTMMFWYRQQPGQSLTLIATANQGSEATYESGFVIDKFPISRPNLTFSTLTVSNMSPEDSSIYLCSVEGVGENTEAFFGQGTRLTVV.

The chain joins TRBV27 to TRBJ1-1; D is undetermined. The CDR3 runs to 14 residues. Germline CDR1 is MNHEY and CDR2 is SMNVEV (reference sequence). With 5 bases removed from V and 4 bases from J, the gap between germline ends came to 14 bases. CDR3 DNA: TGTGCCAGCAGTAAGGGCCACCGGGGCACTGAAGCTTTCTTT. Translating gives CASSKGHRGTEAFF.

The J gene is TRBJ2-1, the V gene TRBV30; the D gene is possibly TRBD2 (7 bases). Germline V gene data show CDR1 as GTSNPN and CDR2 as SVGIG (reference sequence). The CDR3 is 15 amino acids. Trimming stripped 2 bases from V and 8 bases from J, with 19 bases between. CDR3 loop: CAWSRRRGAVDEQFF. CDR3 bases: TGTGCCTGGAGTCGCAGACGGGGGGCAGTGGATGAGCAGTTCTTC.

The chain employs TRBV7-2 and TRBJ1-2; possibly TRBD1 for D (5 bases). The V end lost 1 base, the J end lost 1 base, and 10 bases lay between the germline ends. Germline V gene lookup returns CDR1 SGHTA and CDR2 FQGNSA. There are 15 residues in the CDR3. As DNA, the CDR3 is TGTGCCAGCAGCTTAGGAGGGGCCCATAACTATGGCTACACCTTC. As protein: CASSLGGAHNYGYTF.

The chain combines TRBV29-1 with TRBJ2-1; D is unresolved. The CDR3 extends over 9 amino acids. CDR1 and CDR2 from the germline V gene are SQVTM and ANQGSEA. Trimming removed 5 bases at V and 8 bases at J, with 4 bases between. The CDR3 DNA reads as TGCAGCGTTAAGGATGAGCAGTTCTTC. It translates to CSVKDEQFF.

The genes are TRBV9 and TRBJ1-1; 10 bases line up with TRBD1. CDR3 length: 17 amino acids. The J segment lost 0 bases and the V segment lost 2 bases, leaving 7 bases of the junction unmatched. The V gene's germline CDR1 is SGDLS and CDR2 YYNGEE. The DNA for the CDR3 is TGTGCCAGCAGCGTCGATCTCGGGACAGGGGTGAACACTGAAGCTTTCTTT. Translated: CASSVDLGTGVNTEAFF.

The CDR3 nucleotides are TGTGCCAGCAGCCAAGTGACCCAACCCTACAATGAGCAGTTCTTC. Translating gives CASSQVTQPYNEQFF. V gene TRBV3-1 (or the pseudogene TRBV3-2) combines with J gene TRBJ2-1; D remains ambiguous. CDR3 length equals 15 residues. With 1 base removed from V and 2 bases from J, the gap between germline ends came to 9 bases. In germline, CDR1 is LGHDT, CDR2 YNNKEL (reference sequence).

The chain couples TRBV4-3 to TRBJ2-7, with TRBD2 as a possible D gene (5 bases). This CDR3 comprises 15 residues. The germline V gene has CDR1 LGHNA and CDR2 YSLEER. Trimming removed 1 base from V and 3 bases from J, with 13 bases in between. The CDR3 sequence is CASSQVASGNYEQYF. The DNA of the CDR3 is TGCGCCAGCAGCCAAGTTGCCAGCGGAAACTACGAGCAGTACTTC.

The chain's CDR3 is CASSHTSGIHEQFF. The DNA of the CDR3 is TGTGCCAGCAGCCATACCTCAGGGATCCATGAGCAGTTCTTC. The V gene is TRBV3-1 (or the pseudogene TRBV3-2), the J gene TRBJ2-1; perhaps TRBD1 as D (5 bases). This CDR3 is 14 amino acids long. From germline, CDR1 is LGHDT and CDR2 YNNKEL (reference sequence). V lost 3 bases and J 8 bases, leaving 14 bases between the germline ends.

Of note for this clone: One end of the junction is discordant with germline, which a read error may explain. The rearrangement joins TRBV6-4 to TRBJ1-1; D unresolved. Germline V gene lookup returns CDR1 MRHNA and CDR2 SNTAGT. The CDR3 is 13 residues long. For the CDR3, the DNA is TGTGCCAGCAGTTACTCCCGGGGCACTGAAGCTTTCTTT. It is translated as CASSYSRGTEAFF.

The rearrangement links TRBV13 to TRBJ2-7; D is perhaps TRBD2 (5 bases). The CDR3 spans 15 residues. Germline CDR1 and CDR2: PRHDT and FYEKMQ (reference sequence). With 5 bases removed from V and 3 bases from J, the gap between germline ends came to 17 bases. CDR3 amino acids: CASSPLALARYEQYF. CDR3 DNA sequence: TGTGCCAGCAGCCCACTGGCTCTAGCTCGCTACGAGCAGTACTTC. Looking up the rest from reference TRBV13 and TRBJ2-7 gives the full variable domain: AAGVIQSPRHLIKEKRETATLKCYPIPRHDTVYWYQQGPGQDPQFLISFYEKMQSDKGSIPDRFSAQQFSDYHSELNMSSLELGDSALYFCASSPLALARYEQYFGPGTRLTVT.